The text below deals with one TCR beta chain. Its antigen is as yet unknown. Here immunoSEQ multiplex PCR was the method, and the copy in TCRdb shows in-frame clones only, minus some. The sample includes approximately 50,000 clones, over 90% of them seen just once. The sample originates from a study of OX40 agonist ivuxolimab in advanced cancers. About the research overall: Patients were dosed with the agonistic anti-OX40 (CD134) antibody ivuxolimab.

This CDR3 contains 15 residues. V shed 2 bases and J 2 bases; nucleotides not matched to a gene: 6. Germline loops: CDR1 SQVTM, CDR2 ANQGSEA. Regarding the study as a whole: Clonal expansion by week 6 occurred in CD4+ and CD8+ blood T cells (at 0.1 to 3.0 mg/kg).

The source of this sequence is an adult with an advanced solid tumor such as melanoma, head and neck, liver or kidney cancer. This chain joins TRBV29-1 and TRBJ2-7; 10 positions match TRBD2. Sequenced here: CD4+ or CD8+ T cells sorted from blood, sampled in a trial of the OX40 agonist ivuxolimab. DNA for the CDR3: TGCAGCGTTGAATTAGGGACTAGCGAGACCTACGAGCAGTACTTC. Amino acids: CSVELGTSETYEQYF.